This T cell receptor (beta chain) was sequenced during a study of response to subunit inactivated influenza vaccine. General study results and limits: The study's authors posited that every seasonal influenza vaccination enlists few new T cells.

Remarks on this clonotype: The target antigen is unknown.

The CDR3 totals 15 residues. The V segment lost 6 bases and the J segment 1 base; nucleotides outside the gene matches: 6. Germline V gives CDR1 SGHRS, CDR2 YFSETQ. One entry per CDR3 protein, called by TCRdb with MiXCR from the RT-PCR reads. The sample has fewer than 800,000 distinct CDR3 sequences, 15% to 19% seen once. The rearrangement joins TRBV5-1 to TRBJ2-1, with 8 bases fitting TRBD2. Sample: PBMCs from blood, taken 12 days after vaccination. The sequence came from a man aged 50 or older who received an inactivated influenza vaccine. The CDR3 sequence: CASTTGGESYNEQFF. CDR3 nucleotides: TGCGCCAGCACCACCGGGGGGGAGTCCTACAATGAGCAGTTCTTC.